These 2 T cell receptor beta chains came from one sample sequenced in a study of beta chain features in type 1 diabetes. The isolated RNA, all of it, was reverse transcribed, so expressed TCRB transcripts were what got sequenced. The table came from immunoSEQ multiplex PCR; TCRdb's copy has only in-frame clones and leaves some out. Of 860,000 or so clones listed, roughly a sixth are singletons. Sequenced sample: naive CD4+ T cells from blood. The receptor set was obtained from a woman younger than 30 in good health.

This chain uses TRBV4-2 with TRBJ2-1; D unresolved. The CDR3 runs to 12 residues. Trimming removed 6 bases from V and 8 bases from J, with 11 bases in between. Germline V gives CDR1 LGHNA, CDR2 YNFKEQ. The CDR3 loop is CASSRAWDEQFF. The CDR3 DNA reads as TGTGCCAGCAGTCGAGCGTGGGATGAGCAGTTCTTC.

This clone has a handful of counts. The chain is built from TRBV11-2 and TRBJ2-5; D perhaps matches TRBD2 (6 bases). Germline loops: CDR1 SGHAT, CDR2 FQNNGV. Trimming took off 7 bases at V and 5 bases at J, with 17 bases between the two ends. This CDR3 region has 14 residues. This chain's CDR3 is CASNHRTGRETQYF. The CDR3 DNA follows: TGTGCCAGCAATCACCGGACGGGGAGGGAGACCCAGTACTTC.